This T cell receptor (beta chain) was captured in a study of siplizumab effects on memory and regulatory T cells. Notes on the study in general: Most proliferating CD4+ or CD8+ clones, roughly 75-96%, had no naive or memory assignment. Among alloreactive clones, only a minor fraction mapped to unstimulated subsets. Fewer alloreactive sequences mapped to unstimulated CD4+ memory cells under siplizumab. The Treg-derived share of mappable alloreactive CD4+ clones averaged roughly 69% with siplizumab and 26.9% in controls.

The CDR3 runs to 16 residues. Trimming pared 7 bases from V and 2 bases from J, leaving 17 bases between. Per the germline V gene, CDR1 is MDHEN and CDR2 is SYDVKM. Clones were read by immunoSEQ multiplex PCR, and TCRdb kept only the in-frame ones, dropping some. Of tens of thousands of clones in the sample, about 93% were seen once. On this clone itself: Its antigen remains unidentified.

The gene calls are TRBV28 and TRBJ2-2; D is perhaps TRBD2 (6 bases). The sample consisted of CD8+ T cells sorted from blood. This TCR was sampled from a human donor in good health. DNA of the CDR3: TGTGCCAGCACCGGCGCGGGCGGGATAAACACCGGGGAGCTGTTTTTT. Translating gives CASTGAGGINTGELFF. The full variable domain, with the rest looked up from reference TRBV28 and TRBJ2-2, is DVKVTQSSRYLVKRTGEKVFLECVQDMDHENMFWYRQDPGLGLRLIYFSYDVKMKEKGDIPEGYSVSREKKERFSLILESASTNQTSMYLCASTGAGGINTGELFFGEGSRLTVL.